This T cell receptor beta chain was captured by sequencing in a study of blood T cell repertoires in COVID-19. This clone was recorded once. Profiled with immunoSEQ multiplex PCR; TCRdb holds only in-frame clones, not every one. This table has about 200,000 clones, less than 85% appearing once. The germline CDR1 and CDR2 sequences are GTSNPN and SVGIG (reference sequence). This CDR3 is 14 amino acids long. Germline trimming cut 1 base from V and 4 bases from J; bases unmatched to any gene: 1. Residents of about two dozen US areas, aged about 18 to 95 years, made up the participants. Participants' reported clinical history set cohort assignment. Donors in Cohort 3 who had recovered were those with two negative PCRs, healthcare professional clearance, or resolution of their symptoms.

Sample: PBMCs or T cells enriched from blood (not recorded which). This chain uses TRBV30 with TRBJ2-5, with 12 bases fitting TRBD2. The sequence came from a man aged 40-49 years who had recovered from COVID-19. CDR3 loop: CAWSAGLAGETQYF. CDR3 in DNA: TGTGCCTGGAGTGCGGGACTAGCGGGAGAGACCCAGTACTTC.